This T cell receptor beta chain comes out of a study of T cell repertoires in aging, cancer and after chemotherapy. Study-level background: Paired samples before and after chemotherapy came from glioblastoma patients receiving temozolomide-based therapy. Whole-study results and caveats: Across the chemotherapy interval, each cancer cohort showed higher median generation probability, suggesting thymic rebound. In healthy donors, age-related TCR diversity loss mainly reflected lost richness.

This clonotype has just a few counts. Antigen: not known. The V end lost 8 bases, the J end lost 3 bases, and 17 bases lay between the germline ends. CDR1 is MNHNS and CDR2 is SASEGT in the germline V gene. This CDR3 spans 14 amino acids. A mixed TRB-A/B primer pool amplified rearranged TRB by multiplex touch-down PCR. TCRdb redid the calling of the multiplex PCR reads with MiXCR, one entry per CDR3 protein. Among 2,000 or so distinct CDR3 sequences listed, under 35% were seen once. Peripheral blood genomic DNA, not sorted cells or RNA, was the template. The TCR comes from a human donor with a solid tumor. Source material: blood. This rearrangement joins TRBV6-1 to TRBJ2-7; D is perhaps TRBD1 or TRBD2 (5 bases each). As DNA, the CDR3 is TGTGCCAGCTCCGGGACCTCGCTTCTCTACGAGCAGTACTTC. Residues: CASSGTSLLYEQYF.